The rows below give T cell receptor beta chains drawn from one sample of a study of blood T cell repertoires in COVID-19. Data came from immunoSEQ multiplex PCR; TCRdb stores just in-frame clones and leaves some out. The data hold around 85,000 clones, with 90% observed a single time. Sequenced sample: peripheral blood. These receptors came from a woman older than 75 with active or convalescent COVID-19. CDR3s leave out the opening cysteine and the closing phenylalanine or tryptophan.

>TRBJ1-3|TRBV6-5
ASSLTGVSGNTIY
>TRBJ2-6|TRBV13
ASSLNSIVNSGANVLT
>TRBJ1-6|TRBV14
ASSQDLQYSPLH
>TRBJ2-1|TRBV24-1
ATSDNRGLYGNEQF
>TRBJ1-6|TRBV5-1
ASRTESNSPLH
>TRBJ2-1|TRBV7-2
ASSLVASGRGNNEQF
>TRBJ2-1|TRBV5-5
ASSLEMSNEQF
>TRBJ2-3|TRBV19
ASRTDPSTDTQY
>TRBJ2-1|TRBV27
ASRRTSGVEQF
>TRBJ1-2|TRBV5-1
ASSLGQGGYGYT
>TRBJ2-3|TRBV23-1
ASSQNPFMAAFGTDTQY
>TRBJ2-1|TRBV29-1
SVAGGTGYNEQF
>TRBJ1-3|TRBV2
ASRRDSQGTIY
>TRBJ2-1|TRBV7-8
ASSSVPLAGPSGVQF
>TRBJ1-1|TRBV6-6
ASTKPGGDLNTEAF
>TRBJ2-7|TRBV11-2
ASTSGPYEQY
>TRBJ2-2|TRBV5-4
ASSSDRVPAGELF
>TRBJ1-2|TRBV28
ASRGTGGTYGYT
>TRBJ2-3|TRBV30
AWSIGLADTDTQY
>TRBJ1-2|TRBV6-2/TRBV6-3
ASSQRLGGATNYGYT
>TRBJ2-1|TRBV5-4
ASSDSGRVDEQF
>TRBJ2-3|TRBV19
ASSISAGEGTDTQY
>TRBJ2-7|TRBV12-3/TRBV12-4
ASSTTQRYEQY
>TRBJ2-7|TRBV6-5
ASSFTGNEQY
>TRBJ2-7|TRBV4-1
ASSQGEVTAAYEQY
>TRBJ2-3|TRBV28
ASSSPFSLAGTTDTQY
>TRBJ1-2|TRBV4-3
ASSQVAGNYGYT
>TRBJ2-1|TRBV2
ASNLGLAAYNEQF
>TRBJ1-1|TRBV6-5
ASSYSNMNTEAF
>TRBJ1-1|TRBV28
ASSFLDRGNGLGTEAF
>TRBJ1-2|TRBV28
ASSPRTGRGYGYT
>TRBJ2-3|TRBV7-2
ASSLYRTDTQY
>TRBJ1-6|TRBV2
ASSVRGNNSPLH
>TRBJ2-1|TRBV7-8
ASSRRDRGWGEQF
>TRBJ2-3|TRBV5-1
ASSLVAATDTQY
>TRBJ1-4|TRBV12-1
ASPSRDRRSTNEKLF
>TRBJ1-2|TRBV19
ASSPNYGYT
>TRBJ2-7|TRBV28
ASSLFGTSGTYEQY
>TRBJ2-7|TRBV7-9
ASSLVLSGRASNEQY
>TRBJ2-3|TRBV7-9
ASSLVAYTQY
>TRBJ2-5|TRBV7-2
ATALGTREMAQETQY
>TRBJ2-3|TRBV19
ASSLGQADTQY
>TRBJ1-2|TRBV7-2
ASSSSTGNYGYT
>TRBJ1-1|TRBV6-2/TRBV6-3
ASSLDRANTEAF
>TRBJ1-2|TRBV27
ASSKSGGTGSYT
>TRBJ2-7|TRBV27
ASTTGQGGSEQY
>TRBJ1-1|TRBV28
ASTADTLNTEAF
>TRBJ2-2|TRBV3-1/TRBV3-2
ASSPLASGELF
>TRBJ1-6|TRBV2
ASVGDYSPLH
>TRBJ2-1|TRBV29-1
SVDRVGEQF
>TRBJ2-2|TRBV5-4
ASTRGGADNTGELF
>TRBJ2-1|TRBV12-3/TRBV12-4
ASTGSYNEQF
>TRBJ1-1|TRBV11-2
ASSLTFRGRGGTEAF
>TRBJ2-7|TRBV7-2
ASSSTGTSHEQY
>TRBJ2-5|TRBV24-1
ATFLRDGQETQY
>TRBJ2-1|TRBV19
ASSIGGRVYNEQF
>TRBJ2-1|TRBV5-5
ASSPGLAPASEQF
>TRBJ1-2|TRBV4-1
ASSQDRMTGGYT
>TRBJ2-7|TRBV18
ASSEAGSSEQY